This T cell receptor beta chain came from a study of chemoradiotherapy in HPV16-positive cancers. The method was immunoSEQ multiplex PCR; TCRdb's version includes in-frame clones alone and lacks a portion of them. The sample yields 2,500 to 4,000 clones, about 83% seen once. Germline CDR1 MNHEY, CDR2 SVGAGI. V shed 3 bases and J shed 4 bases, with 8 bases lying between them. This CDR3 region has 13 residues. Sequences were derived from tumor tissue, sampled from a patient who underwent chemoradiotherapy. The receptor was derived from a human donor with HPV-associated anogenital cancer. The chain employs TRBV6-5 and TRBJ2-3; weak D call: TRBD1 (5 bases). The CDR3 loop is CASSYDRADTQYF. The CDR3 bases are TGTGCCAGCAGTTATGACAGAGCAGATACGCAGTATTTT.